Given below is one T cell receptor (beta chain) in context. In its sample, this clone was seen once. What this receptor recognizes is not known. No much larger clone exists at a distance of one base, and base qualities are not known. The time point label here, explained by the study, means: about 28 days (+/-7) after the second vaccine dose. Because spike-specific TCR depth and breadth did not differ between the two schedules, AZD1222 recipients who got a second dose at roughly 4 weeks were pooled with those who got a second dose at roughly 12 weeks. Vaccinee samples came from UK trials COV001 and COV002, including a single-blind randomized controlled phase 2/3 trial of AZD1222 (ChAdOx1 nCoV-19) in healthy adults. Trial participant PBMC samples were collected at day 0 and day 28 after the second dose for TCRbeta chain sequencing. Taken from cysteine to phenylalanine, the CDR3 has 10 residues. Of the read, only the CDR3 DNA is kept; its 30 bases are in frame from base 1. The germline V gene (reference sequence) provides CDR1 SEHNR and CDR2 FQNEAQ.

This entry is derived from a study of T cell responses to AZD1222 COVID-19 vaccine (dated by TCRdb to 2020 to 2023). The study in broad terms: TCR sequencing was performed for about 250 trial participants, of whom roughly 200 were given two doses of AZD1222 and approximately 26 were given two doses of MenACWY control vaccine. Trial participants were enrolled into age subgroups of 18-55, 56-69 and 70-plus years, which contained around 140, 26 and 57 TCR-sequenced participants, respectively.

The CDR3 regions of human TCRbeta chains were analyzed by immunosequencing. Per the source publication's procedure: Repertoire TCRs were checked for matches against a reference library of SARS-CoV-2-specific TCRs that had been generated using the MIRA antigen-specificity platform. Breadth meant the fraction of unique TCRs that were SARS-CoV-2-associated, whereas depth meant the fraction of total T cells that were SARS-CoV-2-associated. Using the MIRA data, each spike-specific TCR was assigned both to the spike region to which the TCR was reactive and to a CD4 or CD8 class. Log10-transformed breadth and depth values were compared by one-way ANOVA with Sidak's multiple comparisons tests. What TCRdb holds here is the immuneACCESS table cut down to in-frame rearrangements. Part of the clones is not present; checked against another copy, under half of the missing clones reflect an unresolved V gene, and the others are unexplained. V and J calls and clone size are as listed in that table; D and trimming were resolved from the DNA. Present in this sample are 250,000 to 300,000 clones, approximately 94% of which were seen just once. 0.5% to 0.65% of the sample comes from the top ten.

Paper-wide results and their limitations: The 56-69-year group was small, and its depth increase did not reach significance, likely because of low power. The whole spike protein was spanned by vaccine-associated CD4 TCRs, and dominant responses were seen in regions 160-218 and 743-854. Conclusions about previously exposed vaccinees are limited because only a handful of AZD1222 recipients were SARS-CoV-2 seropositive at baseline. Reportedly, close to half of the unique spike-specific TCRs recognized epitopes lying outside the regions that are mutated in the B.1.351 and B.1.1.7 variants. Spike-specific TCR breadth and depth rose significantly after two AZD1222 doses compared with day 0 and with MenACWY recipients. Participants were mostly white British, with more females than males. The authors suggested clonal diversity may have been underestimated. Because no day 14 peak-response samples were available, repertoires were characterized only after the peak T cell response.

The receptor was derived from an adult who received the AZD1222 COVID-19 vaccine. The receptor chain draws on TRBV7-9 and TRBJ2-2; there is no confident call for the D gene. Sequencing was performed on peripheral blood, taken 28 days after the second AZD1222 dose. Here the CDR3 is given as CATGRGELFF. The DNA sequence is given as TGTGCGACTGGACGTGGGGAGCTGTTTTTT.